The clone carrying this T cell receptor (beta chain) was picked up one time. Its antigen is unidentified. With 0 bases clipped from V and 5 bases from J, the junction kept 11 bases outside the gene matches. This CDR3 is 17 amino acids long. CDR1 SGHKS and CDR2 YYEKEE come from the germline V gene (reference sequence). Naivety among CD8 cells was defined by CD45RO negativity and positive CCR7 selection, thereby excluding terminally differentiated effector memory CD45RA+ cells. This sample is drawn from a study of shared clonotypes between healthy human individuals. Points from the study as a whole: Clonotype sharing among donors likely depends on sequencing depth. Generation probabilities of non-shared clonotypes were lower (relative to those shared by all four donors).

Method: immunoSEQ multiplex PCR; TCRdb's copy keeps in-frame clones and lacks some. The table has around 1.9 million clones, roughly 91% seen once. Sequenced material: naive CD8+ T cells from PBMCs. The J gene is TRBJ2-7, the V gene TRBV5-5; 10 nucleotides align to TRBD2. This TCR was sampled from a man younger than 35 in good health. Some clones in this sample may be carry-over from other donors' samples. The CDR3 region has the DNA TGTGCCAGCAGCTTGGCTGCTAGCGGGAGTAAGAAGCACGAGCAGTACTTC. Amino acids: CASSLAASGSKKHEQYF.